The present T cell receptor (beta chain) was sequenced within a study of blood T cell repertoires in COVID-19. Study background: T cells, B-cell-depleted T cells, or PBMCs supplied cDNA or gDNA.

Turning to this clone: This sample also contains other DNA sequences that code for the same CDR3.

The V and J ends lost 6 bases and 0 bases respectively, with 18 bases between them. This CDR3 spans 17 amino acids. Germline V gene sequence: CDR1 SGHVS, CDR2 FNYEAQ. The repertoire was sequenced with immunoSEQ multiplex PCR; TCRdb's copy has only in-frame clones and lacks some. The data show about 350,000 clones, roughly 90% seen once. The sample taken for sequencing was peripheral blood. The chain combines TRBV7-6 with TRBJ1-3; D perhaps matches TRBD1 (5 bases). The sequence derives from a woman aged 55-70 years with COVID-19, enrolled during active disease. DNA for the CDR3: TGTGCCAGCAGTTTATTGGGAGGGGCCTCCTCTGGAAACACCATATATTTT. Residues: CASSLLGGASSGNTIYF.